Below are 3 T cell receptor beta chains sequenced from a single sample in a study of blood T cell repertoires in COVID-19. The assay was immunoSEQ multiplex PCR, and TCRdb's table has in-frame clones only and misses some. The sample carries about 300,000 clones, around 88% recorded once. Sequencing was done on a sample of peripheral blood. Receptor source: a woman aged 25 to 39 who had recovered from COVID-19.

The CDR3 coding sequence is TGTGCCACCTCTCAGGGGAATCAGCCCCAGCATTTT. This gives the protein CATSQGNQPQHF. This chain joins TRBV24-1 and TRBJ1-5; D possibly corresponds to TRBD1 (6 bases). Germline CDR1 and CDR2: KGHDR and SFDVKD. The CDR3 consists of 12 residues. The V end was cut by 9 bases, the J end by 4 bases, with 9 bases between.

The rearrangement uses TRBV11-2 and TRBJ1-2; D is ambiguous. Germline V gene data show CDR1 as SGHAT and CDR2 as FQNNGV. Trimming pared 0 bases from V and 7 bases from J, leaving 6 bases between. The CDR3 runs to 12 residues. The CDR3 bases are TGTGCCAGCAGCTTAGATTGGAGTGGCTACACCTTC. Its translation: CASSLDWSGYTF.

The genes are TRBV5-1 and TRBJ2-3; 7 bases agree with TRBD1. Germline CDR1 is SGHRS and CDR2 is YFSETQ. Trimming cost V 4 bases and J 0 bases; bases outside gene matches: 11. The CDR3 runs 17 residues. CDR3 in DNA: TGCGCCAGCAGCATCAACAGGGGCCGCGCTAGCACAGATACGCAGTATTTT. Amino acid sequence: CASSINRGRASTDTQYF.